This entry describes one TCR beta chain. What it recognizes is unknown. Germline is not matched at one junction end, which may reflect a read error. Germline CDR1 reads LNHDA; CDR2 reads SQIVND (reference sequence). This CDR3 spans 14 amino acids. The data were taken from a study of pediatric ulcerative colitis. Study-wide points: Total lymphocyte DNA, not sorted subsets, was the template. A couple of rectal CDR3 clonotypes occurred in all ulcerative colitis patients. Two patients' blood samples yielded substantially fewer templates.

Sequencing used immunoSEQ multiplex PCR; TCRdb keeps in-frame clones, though not all of them. The data show under 20,000 clones, with 74% seen just once and 6% to 7% held by the top ten. During colonoscopy, one to two rectal pinch biopsies were collected. The diagnostic colonoscopy in ulcerative colitis patients preceded any immunosuppressive treatment. Material: gut tissue. This clonotype was obtained from a boy aged 5-17 years with moderate ulcerative colitis. J is TRBJ2-7 and V is TRBV19; a possible D gene is TRBD2 (5 bases). The CDR3 nucleotides are TGTGCCGGTAGTATAGCTCGGGGAACCTACGAGCAGTACTTC. Its protein product is CAGSIARGTYEQYF.